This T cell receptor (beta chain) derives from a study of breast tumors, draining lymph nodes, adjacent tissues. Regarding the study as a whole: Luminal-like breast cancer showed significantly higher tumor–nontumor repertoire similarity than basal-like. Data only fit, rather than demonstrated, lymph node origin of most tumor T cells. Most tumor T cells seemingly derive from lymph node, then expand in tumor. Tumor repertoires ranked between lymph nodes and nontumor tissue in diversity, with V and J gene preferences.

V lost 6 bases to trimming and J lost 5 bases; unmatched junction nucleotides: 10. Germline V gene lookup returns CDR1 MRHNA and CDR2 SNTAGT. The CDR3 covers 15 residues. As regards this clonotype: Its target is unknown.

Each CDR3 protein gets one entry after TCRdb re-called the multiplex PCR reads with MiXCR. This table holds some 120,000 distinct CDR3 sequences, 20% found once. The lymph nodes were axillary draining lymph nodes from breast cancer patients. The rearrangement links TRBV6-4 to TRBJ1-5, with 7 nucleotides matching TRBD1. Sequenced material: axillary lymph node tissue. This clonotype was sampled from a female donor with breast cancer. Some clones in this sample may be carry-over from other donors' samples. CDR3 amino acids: CASSPTGAGDQPQHF. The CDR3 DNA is TGTGCCAGCAGCCCTACAGGGGCCGGGGATCAGCCCCAGCATTTT.